A single sample gave rise to the 32 T cell receptor beta chains below, sequenced in a study of blood T cells in healthy people across ages. A second PCR, run for roughly 7 to 12 cycles, used a sample-barcoded 5' primer plus a J-beta primer mix. A single record per CDR3 protein comes from TCRdb applying MiXCR to the 5' RACE reads. The repertoire holds about 650,000 distinct CDR3 sequences, with less than 40% as singletons. Sample: blood. The receptors were gathered from a woman aged 80 or over in good health.

This clonotype was detected many times. The V and J genes are TRBV20-1 and TRBJ2-7; D unclear. Germline V gives CDR1 DFQATT, CDR2 SNEGSKA (reference sequence). The CDR3 has 11 residues. V was clipped by 0 bases and J by 11 bases, with 11 bases between them. CDR3 nucleotides: TGCAGTGCTAGAGATCCCCACCAAAAGTACTTC. It is translated as CSARDPHQKYF.

This clonotype was seen only a few times. Just one base apart from a much larger clone, this may be a read error. The CDR3 nucleotides read TGTGCCAGCAGTGAATCGGGGTCAGTCCCCAACGTCCGGACTTTC. Its protein is CASSESGSVPNVRTF. This rearrangement joins TRBV6-1 to TRBJ2-6; possible D gene TRBD2, 5 bases. The CDR3 totals 15 residues. The V gene's germline CDR1 is MNHNS and CDR2 SASEGT.

This clonotype occurred many times. The rearrangement joins TRBV29-1 to TRBJ2-2, with TRBD2 as a possible D gene (5 bases). Germline V gene sequence: CDR1 SQVTM, CDR2 ANQGSEA. CDR3 length equals 17 residues. V dropped 4 bases and J dropped 0 bases, with 18 bases sitting between them. CDR3 in amino acids: CSVVGLTGSANTGELFF. CDR3 sequence (DNA): TGCAGCGTTGTCGGGTTGACGGGGAGCGCGAACACCGGGGAGCTGTTTTTT.

The chain is built from TRBV20-1 and TRBJ2-7; 15 positions match TRBD2. Trimming at V came to 6 bases and at J to 2 bases, leaving 11 bases not matched to a gene. Germline V gene data show CDR1 as DFQATT and CDR2 as SNEGSKA (reference sequence). CDR3 size: 17 residues. CDR3 DNA: TGCAGTGCCCTCACATGGACTAGCGGGAGGGGACCCTACGAGCAGTACTTC. Amino acid sequence: CSALTWTSGRGPYEQYF.

CDR3 in amino acids: CASSLPGQTYGYTF. The DNA for the CDR3 is TGTGCCAGCAGCTTACCGGGACAGACCTATGGCTACACCTTC. V usage is TRBV7-2 and J usage is TRBJ1-2; 7 bases map to TRBD1. The junction had 4 bases not matched to a gene; V was cut back by 2 bases and J by 4 bases. The CDR3 has 14 amino acids. CDR1 is SGHTA, CDR2 FQGNSA, per germline.

The CDR3 protein is CASSTGGVDYGYTF. CDR3 DNA sequence: TGCGCCAGCAGCACCGGCGGGGTAGACTATGGCTACACCTTC. The J gene is TRBJ1-2, the V gene TRBV5-1; D is unresolved. This CDR3 spans 14 amino acids. The germline CDR1 and CDR2 sequences are SGHRS and YFSETQ. V lost 4 bases to trimming and J lost 3 bases, with 13 bases between them.

This clonotype was counted at least ten times. The genes are TRBV7-9 and TRBJ2-4, with D possibly TRBD2 on 5 matching bases. Between the trimmed V and J ends, which lost 1 base and 9 bases, there was a span of 16 bases. The length of the CDR3 is 15 residues. CDR1 and CDR2 (germline): SEHNR, FQNEAQ (reference sequence). CDR3: CASSLEWERTGIQYF. For the CDR3, the DNA is TGTGCCAGCAGCTTAGAATGGGAGAGAACGGGCATTCAGTACTTC.

This chain links TRBV6-1 with TRBJ1-5; D not resolved. The V gene's germline CDR1 is MNHNS and CDR2 SASEGT. The CDR3 is made up of 14 amino acids. V was pared by 7 bases and J by 4 bases, with 14 bases between. The CDR3 sequence is CASTTDPKNQPQHF. In DNA, the CDR3 is TGTGCCAGCACGACTGACCCGAAAAATCAGCCCCAGCATTTT.

V and J are TRBV19 and TRBJ1-1, with no clear D. V was pared by 1 base and J by 7 bases, with 16 bases between. The CDR3 totals 15 residues. Germline V lookup: CDR1 LNHDA, CDR2 SQIVND (reference sequence). The CDR3 sequence: CASSIGNVVEGEAFF. The DNA for the CDR3 is TGTGCCAGTAGTATAGGGAATGTCGTCGAAGGTGAAGCTTTCTTT.

This clonotype has at least ten counts. Written as DNA, the CDR3 is TGTGCCACCAGCAGAGAATTACAGGGACCACAAGAGACCCAGTACTTC. Protein product: CATSRELQGPQETQYF. The chain uses TRBV15 and TRBJ2-5, with a tentative D call TRBD1 (6 bases). Trimming removed 0 bases at V and 2 bases at J, with 13 bases between. This CDR3 region has 16 residues. The V gene's germline CDR1 is LNHNV and CDR2 YYDKDF (reference sequence).

This clonotype occurred many times. The chain combines TRBV4-2 with TRBJ2-3; D may be TRBD2 (5 bases). V shed 4 bases and J shed 1 base, with 18 bases lying between them. Germline V lookup: CDR1 LGHNA, CDR2 YNFKEQ. CDR3 size: 17 residues. The CDR3 DNA reads as TGTGCCAGCAGCCGCACACTAGGCAAGTTTCGCACAGATACGCAGTATTTT. Residues: CASSRTLGKFRTDTQYF.

This clonotype was seen repeatedly, ten times or more. The chain links TRBV5-5 to TRBJ1-5; a weak D match, TRBD1 (6 bases). The germline gives CDR1 SGHKS, CDR2 YYEKEE (reference sequence). V shed 5 bases and J shed 10 bases, with 16 bases lying between them. The CDR3 totals 13 residues. The DNA for the CDR3 is TGTGCCAGCAGACCTACAGGGAGAGATCCCCAGCATTTT. The encoded protein is CASRPTGRDPQHF.

This clonotype was detected many times. The rearrangement links TRBV15 to TRBJ1-5; TRBD1 is a possible D gene (6 bases). The CDR3 has 16 residues. The germline V and J ends were trimmed by 0 bases and 3 bases, with 12 bases remaining between them. Germline V gives CDR1 LNHNV, CDR2 YYDKDF (reference sequence). As DNA, the CDR3 is TGTGCCACCAGCAGAGATAAGAGGGGGGACAATCAGCCCCAGCATTTT. Translating it yields CATSRDKRGDNQPQHF. Full variable domain (missing parts from reference TRBV15 and TRBJ1-5): DAMVIQNPRYQVTQFGKPVTLSCSQTLNHNVMYWYQQKSSQAPKLLFHYYDKDFNNEADTPDNFQSRRPNTSFCFLDIRSPGLGDTAMYLCATSRDKRGDNQPQHFGDGTRLSIL.

The CDR3 is CSAKGIGTVSYEQYF. In DNA form, the CDR3 reads TGCAGTGCTAAGGGGATTGGGACGGTCTCCTACGAGCAGTACTTC. The chain recombines TRBV20-1 with TRBJ2-7; the D gene could be TRBD1 or TRBD2 (5 bases each). The V gene's germline CDR1 is DFQATT and CDR2 SNEGSKA (reference sequence). V lost 4 bases and J lost 0, with 16 bases in between. The CDR3 loop spans 15 amino acids.

This clonotype was seen repeatedly, ten times or more. The CDR3: CASSYSGGGAFF. CDR3 sequence (DNA): TGTGCCAGCAGTTACTCGGGGGGGGGAGCTTTCTTT. The V call is TRBV6-5, the J call TRBJ1-1, with D maybe TRBD1 (5 bases). This CDR3 comprises 12 residues. Trimming cost V 0 bases and J 10 bases, with 9 bases left between them. Germline assignment: CDR1 MNHEY and CDR2 SVGAGI.

This clonotype turned up a few times. The rearrangement joins TRBV5-1 to TRBJ1-6, with TRBD1 matching over 9 bases. This CDR3 comprises 17 residues. Germline CDR1 SGHRS, CDR2 YFSETQ. Trimming at V came to 0 bases and at J to 5 bases, leaving 6 bases not matched to a gene. CDR3 nucleotide sequence: TGCGCCAGCAGCTTGGATCCGGGACAGGGCCATAATTCACCCCTCCACTTT. It is translated as CASSLDPGQGHNSPLHF.

The J gene is TRBJ1-5, the V gene TRBV4-2; 7 bases align to TRBD1. With V trimmed by 0 bases and J by 4 bases, 12 bases remained unmatched. CDR3 length equals 18 residues. Germline values: CDR1 LGHNA, CDR2 YNFKEQ. CDR3 loop: CASSQDWGRDRGNQPQHF. The CDR3 bases are TGTGCCAGCAGCCAAGATTGGGGCAGGGACAGAGGAAATCAGCCCCAGCATTTT.

Ten or more counts support this clonotype. The J gene is TRBJ2-7, the V gene TRBV7-2; D gene unclear. Trimming took off 1 base at V and 1 base at J, with 8 bases between the two ends. The CDR3 length is 14 residues. Germline V gene lookup returns CDR1 SGHTA and CDR2 FQGNSA. The CDR3 protein is CASSLVSWSYEQYF. Written as DNA, the CDR3 is TGTGCCAGCAGCTTAGTGAGCTGGTCCTACGAGCAGTACTTC.

The V and J genes are TRBV5-1 and TRBJ2-2; 11 bases line up with TRBD2. This CDR3 has 16 residues. From germline, CDR1 is SGHRS and CDR2 YFSETQ. With V trimmed by 2 bases and J by 1 base, 1 base remained unmatched. Here the CDR3 reads CASSFGLAGNTGELFF. The CDR3 coding sequence is TGCGCCAGCAGCTTCGGACTAGCGGGGAACACCGGGGAGCTGTTTTTT.

This clonotype was observed at least ten times. V and J are TRBV25-1 and TRBJ2-7; D gene uncertain. Trimming stripped 1 base from V and 3 bases from J, with 10 bases between. There are 14 residues in the CDR3. Germline lookup yields CDR1 MGHDK and CDR2 SYGVNS. Here the CDR3 reads CASSESGWSYEQYF. The CDR3 bases are TGTGCCAGCAGTGAATCCGGGTGGAGCTACGAGCAGTACTTC.

The table lists this clonotype with a few counts. V and J are TRBV11-3 and TRBJ2-2, with a weak D call TRBD2 (6 bases). CDR1 SGHNT and CDR2 YENEEA come from the germline V gene. This CDR3 contains 15 residues. V lost 4 bases and J 5 bases, leaving 14 bases between the germline ends. The CDR3 DNA sequence: TGTGCCAGCAGCTCCCGGACGGGAGATACCGGGGAGCTGTTTTTT. Translating it yields CASSSRTGDTGELFF.

This clonotype occurred a few times. The V call is TRBV9, the J call TRBJ2-1; 11 nucleotides match TRBD2. CDR1 and CDR2 from the germline V gene are SGDLS and YYNGEE. This CDR3 region has 19 residues. V was pared by 3 bases and J by 9 bases, with 20 bases of the junction left unmatched. The DNA of the CDR3 is TGTGCCAGCAGCGGGGGTGGAGCGGATAGCGGGGGGGCCGTGGGTGAGCAGTTCTTC. Its protein is CASSGGGADSGGAVGEQFF.

This clonotype was observed once. A clone one base away is much larger, so this may be a read error. The CDR3 coding sequence is TGTGCCAGCAGTGGATACCGCCCGTGGCACTCCTACAATGAGCAGTTCTTC. Translating it yields CASSGYRPWHSYNEQFF. V usage is TRBV25-1 and J usage is TRBJ2-1; D gene unclear. The CDR3 sequence is 17 residues long. CDR1 and CDR2 from the germline V gene are MGHDK and SYGVNS. Trimming left V 4 bases short and J 0 bases short, with 16 bases between. The full variable domain, rest sourced from reference TRBV25-1 and TRBJ2-1, is EADIYQTPRYLVIGTGKKITLECSQTMGHDKMYWYQQDPGMELHLIHYSYGVNSTEKGDLSSESTVSRIRTEHFPLTLESARPSHTSQYLCASSGYRPWHSYNEQFFGPGTRLTVL.

Notes on this clonotype: This may arise from a read error, as a much more abundant clone is one base away. The chain employs TRBV6-2 or TRBV6-3 and TRBJ2-7; 7 nucleotides line up with TRBD1. Germline CDR1 MNHEY, CDR2 SVGEGT. CDR3 size: 14 residues. In nucleotides, the CDR3 is TGTGACAGCAGAAGACAGGGAAAATCCTACGAGCAGTACTTC. Its protein product is CDSRRQGKSYEQYF.

This clonotype was counted a few times. V gene TRBV28 combines with J gene TRBJ1-1; 7 nucleotides match TRBD1. V was pared by 6 bases and J by 10 bases, with 5 bases of the junction left unmatched. This CDR3 spans 11 amino acids. In germline, CDR1 is MDHEN, CDR2 SYDVKM. The CDR3, as DNA: TGTGCCAGCAGCCCCCACAGGGGAGCTTTCTTT. It translates to CASSPHRGAFF. Together with reference TRBV28 and TRBJ1-1, the CDR3 gives the full variable domain: DVKVTQSSRYLVKRTGEKVFLECVQDMDHENMFWYRQDPGLGLRLIYFSYDVKMKEKGDIPEGYSVSREKKERFSLILESASTNQTSMYLCASSPHRGAFFGQGTRLTVV.

As regards this clonotype: A much larger clone lies a single base off, so this may be a read error. This rearrangement joins TRBV9 to TRBJ1-2; 9 nucleotides match TRBD1. V trimming: 0 bases; J trimming: 3 bases; junction bases outside the gene matches: 3. Germline CDR1 is SGDLS and CDR2 is YYNGEE. There are 15 residues in the CDR3. The CDR3 loop reads CASSVAGQGHYGYTF. CDR3 DNA sequence: TGTGCCAGCAGCGTAGCGGGACAGGGCCACTATGGCTACACCTTC.

This clonotype has at least ten counts. The V gene is TRBV20-1, the J gene TRBJ2-7; a weak D match, TRBD1 (6 bases). Germline V lookup: CDR1 DFQATT, CDR2 SNEGSKA (reference sequence). The V and J ends lost 3 bases and 3 bases respectively, with 9 bases between them. CDR3 size: 12 residues. The CDR3 bases are TGCAGTGCTAGTCGGACAGACTACGAGCAGTACTTC. This encodes CSASRTDYEQYF.

This chain connects TRBV5-5 to TRBJ1-5; D is uncertain. V was trimmed by 5 bases and J by 5 bases, leaving 14 bases between them. Germline loops: CDR1 SGHKS, CDR2 YYEKEE (reference sequence). The CDR3 contains 14 residues. For the CDR3, the DNA is TGTGCCAGCAGTCTGGGTCCACGGGATCAGCCCCAGCATTTT. It is translated as CASSLGPRDQPQHF.

The CDR3 coding sequence is TGTGCCAGCAAATCTTCTAGCGGGGGAGGAGATACGCAGTATTTT. It codes for CASKSSSGGGDTQYF. This chain uses TRBV27 with TRBJ2-3; 10 bases match TRBD2. Losses at the gene ends were 7 bases for V and 5 bases for J; bases not matched to a gene: 9. Germline CDR1 reads MNHEY; CDR2 reads SMNVEV (reference sequence). This CDR3 contains 15 residues.

This clonotype was observed a few times. V is TRBV12-3 or TRBV12-4 and J is TRBJ1-3, with D unclear. Trimming removed 6 bases at V and 0 bases at J, with 12 bases between. The CDR3 is 15 residues long. In DNA, the CDR3 is TGTGCCAGCAGGAGTGATATTAGCTCTGGAAACACCATATATTTT. Its protein is CASRSDISSGNTIYF.

This chain connects TRBV21-1 to TRBJ2-7; TRBD2 is the table's D call, not checked against the DNA. TRBV21-1 is designated a pseudogene. The CDR3 is 20 amino acids. CDR3 sequence: CASSKAGSSGAISGSYEQYF. In nucleotides, the CDR3 is TGTGCCAGCAGCAAAGCGGGGAGTAGCGGGGCCATTTCAGGATCCTACGAGCAGTACTTC.

The rearrangement links TRBV6-5 to TRBJ2-4, with D possibly matching TRBD2 (6 bases). Germline values: CDR1 MNHEY, CDR2 SVGAGI. The length of the CDR3 is 15 residues. Trimming took 7 bases from V and 15 from J, leaving 28 bases between them. The CDR3 coding sequence is TGTGCCAGCACAGACACAGGAGGGGCCAAAAACGTTCGGTACTTC. Its translation is CASTDTGGAKNVRYF.